This T cell receptor beta chain was documented in a study of molecular identifiers for immune sequencing clone quantification. V was pared by 5 bases and J by 5 bases, with 18 bases between. Germline V gene lookup returns CDR1 MGHDK and CDR2 SYGVNS. This CDR3 is built from 15 residues. TCRdb ran MiXCR on the PCR reads and lists one entry per CDR3 protein. The sample has under 600,000 distinct CDR3 sequences, about a quarter seen once. Material: naive CD8+ T cells from blood, with Jurkat cell RNA spiked in. As to subset: FACS-sorted CD8+CD4-CCR7+CD45RA+ naive T cells. This clonotype originated in a human donor in good health. Some libraries in this study had Jurkat cell RNA spiked in. The chain combines TRBV25-1 with TRBJ2-5; TRBD1 might be the D (5 bases). The CDR3 nucleotides are TGTGCCAGCAGTACCTCCCACCAGGGTAGGGAGACCCAGTACTTC. Translating it yields CASSTSHQGRETQYF.